Listed below are T cell receptor beta chains from one sample, sequenced in a study of read filtering for tumor transcriptome and immune sequencing. MiXCR, run by TCRdb on the reads, gives a single entry per CDR3 protein. The data contain 46,000 or so distinct CDR3 sequences, 15% to 20% of them singletons. The sample taken for sequencing was a population of CD138-negative cells sorted from bone marrow. All receptors derive from a donor aged 40 or older with multiple myeloma. Both conserved end residues are part of each CDR3. Each record gives: CDR3 length, D gene, V gene, J gene, clone size, CDR3 protein, CDR3 DNA. The D gene is left open where the match is weak. Rows may omit the clone size; those that give it use once, few, many or a size class.

14	-	TRBV3-1	TRBJ2-3	many	CASSQGRRTDTQYF	TGTGCCAGCAGCCAGGGGCGACGCACAGATACGCAGTATTTT
15	TRBD2	TRBV6-4	TRBJ2-1	many	CASSGLAGGPHEQFF	TGTGCCAGCAGTGGACTAGCGGGAGGGCCGCATGAGCAGTTCTTC
17	TRBD2	TRBV4-3	TRBJ2-2	few	CASSQSIGLAATGELFF	TGCGCCAGCAGCCAATCAATCGGACTAGCTGCCACCGGGGAGCTGTTTTTT
12	-	TRBV11-2	TRBJ2-5	many	CASSRPQETQYF	TGTGCCAGTTCGCGGCCGCAAGAGACCCAGTACTTC
14	TRBD1	TRBV7-9	TRBJ1-5	many	CASSSGDSLRPQHF	TGTGCCAGCAGCTCGGGGGACAGTCTGCGGCCCCAGCATTTT
15	TRBD1	TRBV5-1	TRBJ1-5	-	CASSLGDRASQPQHF	TGCGCCAGCAGCTTGGGGGACAGGGCAAGTCAGCCCCAGCATTTT
18	TRBD1	TRBV15	TRBJ1-4	many	CATSRSTGGSTTNEKLFF	TGTGCCACCAGCAGATCGACAGGGGGAAGCACAACTAATGAAAAACTGTTTTTT
11	-	TRBV5-5	TRBJ2-3	many	CASSLQEAQYF	TGTGCCAGCAGCCTACAAGAAGCGCAGTATTTT
15	TRBD2	TRBV7-9	TRBJ2-1	many	CASSPTSGGLDEQFF	TGTGCCAGCAGCCCGACTAGCGGGGGGTTGGATGAGCAGTTCTTC
14	-	TRBV20-1	TRBJ1-5	many	CSARSQDSNQPQHF	TGCAGTGCTCGGTCCCAGGATAGCAATCAGCCCCAGCATTTT
15	TRBD2	TRBV7-6	TRBJ2-2	many	CASSRLAADTGELFF	TGTGCCAGCAGCCGACTAGCGGCCGACACCGGGGAGCTGTTTTTT
16	TRBD2	TRBV15	TRBJ2-3	many	CATSRTSGRARDTQYF	TGTGCCACCAGCAGAACTAGCGGGAGGGCCAGAGATACGCAGTATTTT
15	-	TRBV29-1	TRBJ2-7	many	CSVEGGRDGSYEQYF	TGCAGCGTTGAAGGTGGCCGGGACGGTTCCTACGAGCAGTACTTC
15	-	TRBV12-3/TRBV12-4	TRBJ2-1	few	CASSPVFGPYNEQFF	TGTGCCAGCAGCCCTGTATTTGGGCCTTACAATGAGCAGTTCTTC
16	-	TRBV29-1	TRBJ1-1	many	CSVGPLDRRKNTEAFF	TGCAGCGTTGGTCCCCTTGACAGGAGGAAGAACACTGAAGCTTTCTTT